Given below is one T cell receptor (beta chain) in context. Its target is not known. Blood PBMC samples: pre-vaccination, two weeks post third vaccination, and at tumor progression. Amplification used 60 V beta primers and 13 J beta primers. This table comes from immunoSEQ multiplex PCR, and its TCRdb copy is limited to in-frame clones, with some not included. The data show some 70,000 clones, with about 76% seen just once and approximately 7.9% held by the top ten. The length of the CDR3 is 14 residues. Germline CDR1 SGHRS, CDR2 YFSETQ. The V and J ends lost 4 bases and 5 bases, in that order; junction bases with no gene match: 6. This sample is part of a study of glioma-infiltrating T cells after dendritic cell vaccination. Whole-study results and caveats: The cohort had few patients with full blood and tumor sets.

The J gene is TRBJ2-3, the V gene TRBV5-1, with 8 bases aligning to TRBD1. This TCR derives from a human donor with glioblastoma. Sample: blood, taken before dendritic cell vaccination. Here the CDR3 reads CASSQGARRDTQYF. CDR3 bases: TGCGCCAGCAGCCAGGGGGCCAGGAGAGATACGCAGTATTTT. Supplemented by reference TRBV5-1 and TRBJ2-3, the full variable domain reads KAGVTQTPRYLIKTRGQQVTLSCSPISGHRSVSWYQQTPGQGLQFLFEYFSETQRNKGNFPGRFSGRQFSNSRSEMNVSTLELGDSALYLCASSQGARRDTQYFGPGTRLTVL.